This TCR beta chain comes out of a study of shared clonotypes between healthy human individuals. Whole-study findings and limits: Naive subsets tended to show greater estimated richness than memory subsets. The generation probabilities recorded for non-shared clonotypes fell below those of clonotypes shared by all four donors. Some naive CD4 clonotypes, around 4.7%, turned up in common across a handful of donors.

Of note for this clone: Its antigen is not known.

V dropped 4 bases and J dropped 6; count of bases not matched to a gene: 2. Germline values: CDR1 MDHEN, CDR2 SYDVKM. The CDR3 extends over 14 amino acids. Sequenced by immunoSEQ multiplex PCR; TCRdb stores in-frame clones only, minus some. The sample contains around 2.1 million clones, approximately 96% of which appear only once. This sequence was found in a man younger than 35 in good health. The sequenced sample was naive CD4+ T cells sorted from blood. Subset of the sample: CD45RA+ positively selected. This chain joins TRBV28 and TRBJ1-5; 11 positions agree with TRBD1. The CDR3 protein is CASSWGQGGQPQHF. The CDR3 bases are TGTGCCAGCAGTTGGGGACAGGGGGGTCAGCCCCAGCATTTT.